The 28 T cell receptor beta chains below all came from one sample that was sequenced in a study of blood T cells in healthy people across ages. Using a J-beta primer mix together with a sample-barcoded 5' primer, a second PCR was run for roughly 6 to 11 cycles. One entry per CDR3 protein, called by TCRdb with MiXCR from the 5' RACE reads. This table holds around 970,000 distinct CDR3 sequences, roughly half found once. The material sequenced was blood. The receptors were sampled from a woman aged 55-70 years in good health.

In this sample, this clonotype turned up a few times. The chain couples TRBV29-1 to TRBJ2-7; D perhaps matches TRBD2 (5 bases). Germline-derived CDR1 and CDR2 are SQVTM and ANQGSEA. The CDR3 is 14 residues long. With 0 bases removed from V and 10 bases from J, the gap between germline ends came to 19 bases. The DNA for the CDR3 is TGCAGCGTTGAAGAGAGCGGCTCCCAAGAGGCCCAGTACTTC. Amino acids: CSVEESGSQEAQYF.

The chain uses TRBV9 and TRBJ1-2; D call uncertain. The V and J ends lost 4 bases and 4 bases respectively, with 17 bases between them. Germline V lookup: CDR1 SGDLS, CDR2 YYNGEE. CDR3 length: 15 residues. The CDR3 DNA reads TGTGCCAGCAGCCCCCACAACGGCCTTTCCTATGGCTACACCTTC. It yields the protein CASSPHNGLSYGYTF.

The chain recombines TRBV12-3 or TRBV12-4 with TRBJ1-2; 9 bases map to TRBD1. The CDR3 totals 14 residues. Trimming at V came to 6 bases and at J to 9 bases, leaving 11 bases not matched to a gene. CDR3 sequence reads: CASSHAGTGRRYTF. The CDR3 DNA follows: TGTGCCAGCAGCCACGCCGGGACAGGGAGGCGCTACACCTTC.

In this sample, this clonotype turned up once. The chain joins TRBV6-1 to TRBJ2-7; no clear D. The CDR3 length is 15 residues. Per the germline V gene, CDR1 is MNHNS and CDR2 is SASEGT. Trimming removed 1 base from V and 0 bases from J, with 10 bases in between. The CDR3 protein is CASSEGSLSSYEQYF. The CDR3 coding sequence is TGTGCCAGCAGTGAAGGGTCACTGAGCTCCTACGAGCAGTACTTC.

The V call is TRBV4-3, the J call TRBJ2-1; tentatively, D is TRBD2 (6 bases). V was trimmed by 1 base and J by 5 bases, leaving 15 bases between them. The CDR3 loop spans 16 amino acids. Germline values: CDR1 LGHNA, CDR2 YSLEER. Here the CDR3 DNA reads TGCGCCAGCAGCCAAGCTCGCTTTCGGAGGGACAATGAGCAGTTCTTC. Translation: CASSQARFRRDNEQFF.

The chain recombines TRBV20-1 with TRBJ2-4; no clear D. Germline V lookup: CDR1 DFQATT, CDR2 SNEGSKA (reference sequence). Trimming removed 0 bases from V and 3 bases from J, with 15 bases in between. CDR3 length: 16 residues. Here the CDR3 DNA reads TGCAGTGCTAGAGATAATCAGGTATTGGGCAAAAACATTCAGTACTTC. It specifies CSARDNQVLGKNIQYF.

The genes are TRBV6-6 and TRBJ2-3, with D maybe TRBD2 (6 bases). Trimming removed 4 bases at V and 1 base at J, with 12 bases between. The CDR3 sequence is 15 residues long. Looked up from germline, CDR1 is MNHNY and CDR2 is SVGAGI (reference sequence). CDR3 amino acids: CASSSFSGGTDTQYF. The CDR3 DNA follows: TGTGCCAGCAGTTCCTTTAGCGGAGGCACAGATACGCAGTATTTT.

The chain combines TRBV11-2 with TRBJ2-7, with D possibly being TRBD2 (5 bases). Germline CDR1 and CDR2: SGHAT and FQNNGV. This CDR3 region has 14 residues. The V gene lost 6 bases and the J gene lost 3 bases, with 15 bases spanning the gap. The CDR3 spells CASSRRSAGYEQYF. CDR3 nucleotide sequence: TGTGCCAGCAGTAGGAGGAGCGCCGGCTACGAGCAGTACTTC.

This chain links TRBV24-1 with TRBJ2-1; perhaps TRBD2 as D (5 bases). Germline V gives CDR1 KGHDR, CDR2 SFDVKD. The CDR3 loop spans 12 amino acids. Trimming pared 9 bases from V and 10 bases from J, leaving 15 bases between. CDR3 bases: TGTGCCACCGCCGATTGGGGAGAGGAGCAGTTCTTC. This codes for CATADWGEEQFF.

CDR3 sequence (DNA): TGTGCCAGCAGCTGGGGGCTGGGTGAAAAACTGTTTTTT. It translates to CASSWGLGEKLFF. The chain links TRBV12-3 or TRBV12-4 to TRBJ1-4, with TRBD1 as a possible D gene (6 bases). The V end lost 6 bases, the J end lost 7 bases, and 12 bases lay between the germline ends. There are 13 residues in the CDR3.

The chain couples TRBV4-2 to TRBJ1-4; D unresolved. Per germline, CDR1 LGHNA and CDR2 YNFKEQ. The CDR3 loop spans 16 amino acids. Trimming took 1 base from V and 5 from J, leaving 14 bases between them. The CDR3 bases are TGTGCCAGCAGCCAAGGACACAGAGTACCAAATGAAAAACTGTTTTTT. It codes for CASSQGHRVPNEKLFF.

The count of this clonotype is one. The chain links TRBV2 to TRBJ2-7; maybe TRBD2 (6 bases). Trimming stripped 10 bases from V and 7 bases from J, with 20 bases between. The CDR3 runs 13 residues. The germline V gene has CDR1 SNHLY and CDR2 FYNNEI. CDR3 coding DNA: TGTGCCATACAGACGGGAGTGGTTTGGGAGCAGTACTTC. It yields the protein CAIQTGVVWEQYF.

The chain has TRBV12-3 or TRBV12-4 and TRBJ2-3; possible D gene TRBD1, 6 bases. CDR3 length equals 16 residues. The V and J ends lost 0 bases and 2 bases respectively, with 12 bases between them. The CDR3 is CASSLAGRQVTDTQYF. CDR3 DNA: TGTGCCAGCAGTTTAGCGGGGAGACAGGTCACAGATACGCAGTATTTT.

This clonotype was seen a handful of times. J is TRBJ2-5 and V is TRBV6-5, with 10 bases aligning to TRBD2. The CDR3 extends over 16 amino acids. Germline assignment: CDR1 MNHEY and CDR2 SVGAGI. The junction had 11 bases not matched to a gene; V was cut back by 6 bases and J by 4 bases. The CDR3 loop reads CASSRAGLAVGETQYF. CDR3 sequence (DNA): TGTGCCAGCAGCCGCGCCGGACTAGCGGTGGGAGAGACCCAGTACTTC.

V usage is TRBV4-1 and J usage is TRBJ2-5; unclear D gene. CDR3 length: 14 amino acids. Germline CDR1 reads MGHRA; CDR2 reads YSYEKL. The V end was cut by 1 base, the J end by 5 bases, with 11 bases between. DNA of the CDR3: TGCGCCAGCAGCCAAGTAGATTTCTACGAGACCCAGTACTTC. It translates to CASSQVDFYETQYF.

V usage is TRBV10-3 and J usage is TRBJ2-3, with TRBD1 as a possible D gene (6 bases). Trimming shortened V by 3 bases and J by 2 bases, and 12 bases separated the two germline ends. Germline V gene lookup returns CDR1 ENHRY and CDR2 SYGVKD. This CDR3 spans 15 amino acids. For the CDR3, the DNA is TGTGCCATCAGTGACCCGGGACACATCACAGATACGCAGTATTTT. Amino acid sequence: CAISDPGHITDTQYF.

The V call is TRBV29-1, the J call TRBJ2-3; the D is unclear. Trimming pared 1 base from V and 4 bases from J, leaving 18 bases between. This CDR3 comprises 16 residues. Germline V gene data show CDR1 as SQVTM and CDR2 as ANQGSEA. CDR3: CSVEGWALTNPDTQYF. CDR3 nucleotide sequence: TGCAGCGTTGAAGGTTGGGCACTCACCAACCCAGATACGCAGTATTTT.

In its sample, this clonotype was seen once. V usage is TRBV5-1 and J usage is TRBJ2-5; D ambiguous. Germline CDR1 reads SGHRS; CDR2 reads YFSETQ. This CDR3 is 13 amino acids long. With 4 bases removed from V and 5 bases from J, the gap between germline ends came to 12 bases. The CDR3 sequence is CASSQAPQETQYF. As DNA, the CDR3 is TGCGCCAGCAGCCAGGCCCCTCAGGAGACCCAGTACTTC.

This chain connects TRBV28 to TRBJ1-1, with 7 bases fitting TRBD1. The CDR3 is made up of 17 amino acids. CDR1 and CDR2 (germline): MDHEN, SYDVKM. V trimming: 4 bases; J trimming: 3 bases; junction bases outside the gene matches: 14. The CDR3 DNA reads TGTGCCAGCAGTTCGGATCGCGCCGGGACAGTTCACACTGAAGCTTTCTTT. This translates into CASSSDRAGTVHTEAFF.

J is TRBJ2-5 and V is TRBV24-1, with 9 bases lining up with TRBD1. Germline loops: CDR1 KGHDR, CDR2 SFDVKD. The CDR3 spans 14 residues. J lost 4 bases, V lost 5 bases, and 4 bases had no gene match. The chain's CDR3 is CATSVQGAGETQYF. In nucleotides, the CDR3 is TGTGCCACCAGTGTACAGGGGGCAGGAGAGACCCAGTACTTC.

This clonotype was recorded a few times. This chain uses TRBV4-1 with TRBJ2-4, with TRBD2 identical over 14 bases. The germline gives CDR1 MGHRA, CDR2 YSYEKL. CDR3 length: 20 amino acids. V was clipped by 7 bases and J by 3 bases; unmatched bases: 17. Written as DNA, the CDR3 is TGCGCCAGCAAGCCCGGGGGACTAGCGGGAGCTGAAGGGAGCAAAAACATTCAGTACTTC. Translation: CASKPGGLAGAEGSKNIQYF.

This clonotype was counted only a few times. The J gene is TRBJ2-2, the V gene TRBV4-2; D unresolved. This CDR3 comprises 11 residues. The germline gives CDR1 LGHNA, CDR2 YNFKEQ. Trimming left V 1 base short and J 8 bases short, with 2 bases between. DNA for the CDR3: TGTGCCAGCAGCCAAGGGGGGGAGCTGTTTTTT. Its translation: CASSQGGELFF.

This clonotype was observed a few times. This chain joins TRBV20-1 and TRBJ2-7; possible D gene TRBD2, 6 bases. This CDR3 spans 13 amino acids. Germline loops: CDR1 DFQATT, CDR2 SNEGSKA (reference sequence). V was clipped by 1 base and J by 4 bases, with 11 bases between them. This CDR3 reads CSARGGLNYEQYF. For the CDR3, the DNA is TGCAGTGCTAGAGGGGGACTCAATTACGAGCAGTACTTC.

CDR3 sequence (DNA): TGTGCCAGCAGCCCCGGGCCCTCGGATGAAAAACTGTTTTTT. Its protein is CASSPGPSDEKLFF. This chain connects TRBV7-2 to TRBJ1-4, with D unresolved. V was pared by 5 bases and J by 6 bases, with 13 bases between. CDR3 length: 14 residues. Germline CDR1 and CDR2: SGHTA and FQGNSA.

There are a few counts of this clonotype. The chain has TRBV27 and TRBJ2-7; 7 bases fit TRBD1. V lost 4 bases, J lost 6 bases, and 6 bases stayed unmatched. This CDR3 is 13 amino acids long. Germline V gene sequence: CDR1 MNHEY, CDR2 SMNVEV (reference sequence). CDR3 loop: CASSSLQGSEQYF. The CDR3 DNA follows: TGTGCCAGCAGTTCCCTACAGGGGTCCGAGCAGTACTTC.

V is TRBV20-1 and J is TRBJ2-1; D might be TRBD1 (5 bases). Germline V lookup: CDR1 DFQATT, CDR2 SNEGSKA (reference sequence). Trimming stripped 3 bases from V and 7 bases from J, with 16 bases between. The CDR3 length is 14 residues. The CDR3, as DNA: TGCAGTGCTAGTTCAGGGTCGCTCGGGAATGAGCAGTTCTTC. It is translated as CSASSGSLGNEQFF.

This chain uses TRBV2 with TRBJ2-7, with D possibly TRBD1 on 5 matching bases. Trimming took off 6 bases at V and 4 bases at J, with 13 bases between the two ends. From germline, CDR1 is SNHLY and CDR2 FYNNEI. There are 13 residues in the CDR3. This CDR3 reads CASSDDRRYEQYF. In DNA, the CDR3 is TGTGCCAGCAGCGACGACAGAAGATACGAGCAGTACTTC.

This chain uses TRBV6-1 with TRBJ2-7; tentative D call: TRBD2 (5 bases). The V end was cut by 8 bases, the J end by 0 bases, with 14 bases between. Germline V lookup: CDR1 MNHNS, CDR2 SASEGT. The length of the CDR3 is 14 residues. The CDR3 spells CASLSESGSYEQYF. The CDR3 DNA reads TGTGCCAGCCTCTCGGAGAGCGGCTCCTACGAGCAGTACTTC.